The sequence of this TCR beta chain was determined in a study of blood T cells in healthy people across ages. Study-level points and caveats: Diversity was estimated from one million T cells, and these estimates were considered underestimates.

The V end was cut by 0 bases, the J end by 11 bases, with 22 bases between. Germline CDR1 and CDR2: SGHTA and FQGNSA. The CDR3 has 16 residues. Total RNA amounts of at least 5.5 micrograms were extracted per sample. With a J-beta primer mix and a sample-barcoded 5' primer, a second PCR ran 7 to 11 cycles. The authors tagged each cDNA molecule using a template-switch adaptor with 12 random nucleotides. Each CDR3 protein is one row after TCRdb ran MiXCR on the 5' RACE reads. The sample records about 680,000 distinct CDR3 sequences, 45% to 50% being singletons. Concerning this clonotype itself: Its antigen is not known.

The chain uses TRBV7-2 and TRBJ2-5; D gene unclear. The material sequenced was blood. The TCR originated in a woman in her fifties or sixties in good health. DNA of the CDR3: TGTGCCAGCAGCTTAGCGCCGGACCCCATGGCCCATGAGCAGTACTTC. Protein product: CASSLAPDPMAHEQYF.